The present entry profiles one TCR beta chain with its context. The antigen is unknown. This record comes from a study of cytomegalovirus exposure and HLA in healthy donors. The J segment lost 1 base and the V segment lost 4 bases, leaving 3 bases of the junction unmatched. The CDR3 has 14 amino acids. Germline CDR1 and CDR2: SGHNT and YYREEE (reference sequence). It was with 60 Vbeta and 13 Jbeta primers that the PCR ran. Here immunoSEQ multiplex PCR was the method, and the copy in TCRdb shows in-frame clones only, minus some. This sample has around 150,000 clones, with 55% to 70% found just once. General study results and limits: More clonal expansion characterized HLA-associated TCR beta chains than equally common others in a later analysis.

Sequencing was performed on PBMCs. This clonotype was obtained from a woman under 40 in good health and CMV-seropositive. V and J are TRBV5-4 and TRBJ2-7, with 9 bases fitting TRBD1. The CDR3 sequence: CASSRQGGSYEQYF. In DNA, the CDR3 is TGTGCCAGCAGCCGACAGGGGGGATCCTACGAGCAGTACTTC. The full variable domain, rest sourced from reference TRBV5-4 and TRBJ2-7, is ETGVTQSPTHLIKTRGQQVTLRCSSQSGHNTVSWYQQALGQGPQFIFQYYREEENGRGNFPPRFSGLQFPNYSSELNVNALELDDSALYLCASSRQGGSYEQYFGPGTRLTVT.